The 20 T cell receptor beta chains presented below share a single source sample, sequenced in a study of TIL therapy for anti-PD-1-resistant metastatic lung cancer. Sequencing used immunoSEQ v3. Using immunoSEQ multiplex PCR, the repertoire was profiled, and TCRdb retains in-frame clones only, with some absent. The sample includes approximately 87,000 clones, about two thirds seen only once; the top ten take roughly 11%. Time point described: pre-treatment sample, taken before nivolumab and TIL therapy. Tumor tissue came from excised metastases, mostly pleural nodules or supraclavicular lymph nodes. The sequences come from tumor tissue, collected at baseline. Every receptor here comes from a person between 25 and 80 years old with non-small cell lung cancer.

J is TRBJ2-7 and V is TRBV19; no firm D call. Germline values: CDR1 LNHDA, CDR2 SQIVND (reference sequence). The CDR3 consists of 12 residues. V shed 2 bases and J shed 4 bases, with 6 bases lying between them. CDR3 protein: CASSISGYEQYF. Here the CDR3 DNA reads TGTGCCAGTAGTATATCCGGGTACGAGCAGTACTTC.

The sample holds one count of this clone. The genes are TRBV7-2 and TRBJ2-5; 12 positions agree with TRBD1. The CDR3 runs 15 residues. Germline V gene data show CDR1 as SGHTA and CDR2 as FQGNSA. Trimming took 5 bases from V and 4 from J; bases not matched to a gene: 5. Written as DNA, the CDR3 is TGTGCCAGCAGCCGGGGACAGGGGGCGTCAGAGACCCAGTACTTC. It yields the protein CASSRGQGASETQYF.

The table lists this clone with a few counts. The V gene is TRBV20-1, the J gene TRBJ1-5; D remains unclear. Germline CDR1 and CDR2: DFQATT and SNEGSKA (reference sequence). CDR3 length equals 11 residues. V was cut by 0 bases and J by 11 bases, with 8 bases left in between. The CDR3 nucleotides are TGCAGTGCTAGAGACGTCCGTTCCCAGCATTTT. Amino acid sequence: CSARDVRSQHF.

The chain combines TRBV12-3 or TRBV12-4 with TRBJ2-2; D not resolved. Trimming stripped 6 bases from V and 3 bases from J, with 5 bases between. The CDR3 sequence is 12 residues long. The DNA of the CDR3 is TGTGCCAGCAGAAGTGACACCGGGGAGCTGTTTTTT. It is translated as CASRSDTGELFF.

This clone was seen a few times. V gene TRBV9 combines with J gene TRBJ2-1; D not resolved. Trimming removed 0 bases from V and 5 bases from J, with 15 bases in between. This CDR3 has 16 residues. CDR1 is SGDLS and CDR2 is YYNGEE in the germline V gene. CDR3 coding DNA: TGTGCCAGCAGCGTAGCTCTGGGTACGGTGAACAATGAGCAGTTCTTC. This translates into CASSVALGTVNNEQFF.

The chain uses TRBV12-3 or TRBV12-4 and TRBJ2-7; TRBD1 agrees at 8 bases. The CDR3 sequence is 13 residues long. V gave up 6 bases and J gave up 4 bases; unmatched junction bases: 5. CDR3 region: CASSQTGGYEQYF. As DNA, the CDR3 is TGTGCCAGCAGCCAAACAGGGGGGTACGAGCAGTACTTC.

The CDR3 coding sequence is TGCAGCGTTGAAGTAGGCTATCGACCTCCGAAGCAGTACTTC. It codes for CSVEVGYRPPKQYF. V usage is TRBV29-1 and J usage is TRBJ2-7, with unresolved D. The V and J ends lost 1 base and 8 bases respectively, with 18 bases between them. The CDR3 has 14 amino acids. Germline-derived CDR1 and CDR2 are SQVTM and ANQGSEA.

In regard to this clone: The same CDR3 can be traced to other DNA sequences in this sample. This chain uses TRBV19 with TRBJ2-5; TRBD2 is a possible D gene (5 bases). The CDR3 loop spans 14 amino acids. Germline values: CDR1 LNHDA, CDR2 SQIVND (reference sequence). The V end was cut by 0 bases, the J end by 4 bases, with 9 bases between. The CDR3 reads CASSIERGGETQYF. CDR3 DNA: TGTGCCAGTAGTATAGAACGGGGTGGAGAGACCCAGTACTTC.

This clone was counted only a few times. The chain carries TRBV6-2 or TRBV6-3 and TRBJ1-1; the D gene is possibly TRBD1 (5 bases). Trimming cost V 2 bases and J 5 bases, with 15 bases left between them. CDR1 is MNHEY and CDR2 is SVGEGT in the germline V gene. This CDR3 region has 15 residues. CDR3 bases: TGTGCCAGCAGTTACGAGAGGGGTTGGGGAACTGAAGCTTTCTTT. Translation gives CASSYERGWGTEAFF.

The chain recombines TRBV7-2 with TRBJ2-2; a weak D match, TRBD1 (7 bases). V was trimmed by 0 bases and J by 7 bases, leaving 12 bases between them. Germline values: CDR1 SGHTA, CDR2 FQGNSA. This CDR3 contains 15 residues. CDR3 loop: CASSLAGTAGGELFF. The CDR3 nucleotides read TGTGCCAGCAGCTTAGCCGGGACAGCGGGCGGGGAGCTGTTTTTT.

This clone was seen only once. This chain connects TRBV7-9 to TRBJ2-5; TRBD2 matches 8 bases. V lost 2 bases to trimming and J lost 4 bases; unmatched junction nucleotides: 3. The CDR3 is made up of 14 amino acids. The V gene's germline CDR1 is SEHNR and CDR2 FQNEAQ (reference sequence). DNA of the CDR3: TGTGCCAGCAGCTTAAAGCGGGAGTTAGAGACCCAGTACTTC. Translating it yields CASSLKRELETQYF.

V and J are TRBV11-2 and TRBJ1-4; no clear D gene. The germline V gene encodes CDR1 SGHAT and CDR2 FQNNGV. This CDR3 spans 18 amino acids. V lost 1 base to trimming and J lost 0 bases, with 15 bases between them. CDR3 sequence (DNA): TGTGCCAGCAGCTTAGGGGCAGAACCGCTTGCAACTAATGAAAAACTGTTTTTT. Translation: CASSLGAEPLATNEKLFF.

The CDR3 DNA is TGTGCCAGTAGTATCGGGACAAGCCGTGAAAAACTGTTTTTT. Translating gives CASSIGTSREKLFF. This chain connects TRBV19 to TRBJ1-4; tentative D call: TRBD1 (6 bases). CDR1 is LNHDA, CDR2 SQIVND, per germline (reference sequence). There are 14 residues in the CDR3. V was trimmed by 3 bases and J by 7 bases, leaving 12 bases between them.

The chain links TRBV20-1 to TRBJ1-5; 11 bases fit TRBD1. This CDR3 comprises 18 residues. Germline V gene sequence: CDR1 DFQATT, CDR2 SNEGSKA (reference sequence). V lost 3 bases to trimming and J lost 0 bases; unmatched junction nucleotides: 10. This chain's CDR3 is CSASGFGTGGYSNQPQHF. The CDR3 region has the DNA TGCAGTGCTAGTGGATTCGGGACAGGGGGTTATAGCAATCAGCCCCAGCATTTT.

This sequence joins TRBV9 and TRBJ2-5; no firm D call. V lost 3 bases to trimming and J lost 1 base, with 10 bases between them. The CDR3 has 14 amino acids. Per germline, CDR1 SGDLS and CDR2 YYNGEE. In nucleotides, the CDR3 is TGTGCCAGCAGCGCCCGTCTAAGCCAAGAGACCCAGTACTTC. This sequence encodes CASSARLSQETQYF.

The rearrangement links TRBV7-9 to TRBJ1-1; D possibly corresponds to TRBD1 (5 bases). CDR1 SEHNR and CDR2 FQNEAQ come from the germline V gene (reference sequence). Deletions cut 5 bases from V and 3 bases from J, with 13 bases between. This CDR3 comprises 14 residues. The CDR3 nucleotides are TGTGCCAGCAGCCTGCCTCGGGGGGACACTGAAGCTTTCTTT. As protein: CASSLPRGDTEAFF.

The V gene is TRBV5-1, the J gene TRBJ2-5, with no clear D. Germline V lookup: CDR1 SGHRS, CDR2 YFSETQ. CDR3 length equals 12 residues. V dropped 4 bases and J dropped 5 bases, with 9 bases sitting between them. CDR3 region: CASSLLGETQYF. Here the CDR3 DNA reads TGCGCCAGCAGCCTTTTGGGTGAGACCCAGTACTTC.

The chain links TRBV6-6 to TRBJ2-7; TRBD1 might be the D (5 bases). Germline V gene data show CDR1 as MNHNY and CDR2 as SVGAGI (reference sequence). V was trimmed by 5 bases and J by 4 bases, leaving 9 bases between them. CDR3 length equals 12 residues. This CDR3 reads CASSQDSYEQYF. Written as DNA, the CDR3 is TGTGCCAGCAGTCAAGACAGTTACGAGCAGTACTTC.

The CDR3 spells CASSPQGSTTDTQYF. In nucleotides, the CDR3 is TGTGCCAGCTCACCACAGGGGTCCACCACAGATACGCAGTATTTT. The V gene is TRBV18, the J gene TRBJ2-3, with D possibly being TRBD1 (5 bases). Between the trimmed V and J ends, which lost 1 base and 2 bases, there was a span of 10 bases. Germline V gene data show CDR1 as KGHSH and CDR2 as LQKENI. The CDR3 has 15 amino acids.

This clone was counted a few times. The V gene is TRBV28, the J gene TRBJ1-5; TRBD1 aligns across 8 bases. Germline V gives CDR1 MDHEN, CDR2 SYDVKM. The CDR3 is made up of 14 amino acids. Trimming cost V 2 bases and J 7 bases; bases outside gene matches: 4. The CDR3 protein is CASSLGTGGQPQHF. CDR3 in DNA: TGTGCCAGCAGTTTAGGGACAGGTGGACAGCCCCAGCATTTT.